This TCR beta chain comes out of a study of cytomegalovirus exposure and HLA in healthy donors. Study-wide results and limits: Both high specificity and high sensitivity reportedly marked the classifier's diagnosis of cytomegalovirus status. Most TCR sequences were uncommon, yet certain public TCRs appeared in many donors.

It was with 60 Vbeta and 13 Jbeta primers that the PCR ran. Sequencing used immunoSEQ multiplex PCR; TCRdb keeps in-frame clones, though not all of them. The sample lists some 130,000 clones; 70% to 85% were seen once. A single count supports this clone. Its antigen is not identified. Germline CDR1 reads MDHEN; CDR2 reads SYDVKM. Trimming stripped 5 bases from V and 8 bases from J, with 13 bases between. The CDR3 is made up of 13 amino acids. The sequence came from a male donor in good health and CMV-seropositive. The rearrangement uses TRBV28 and TRBJ2-1; D may be TRBD1 (7 bases). Sequencing was performed on PBMCs. CDR3 protein: CASSKQGEDEQFF. In DNA, the CDR3 is TGTGCCAGCAGTAAGCAGGGGGAGGATGAGCAGTTCTTC.